Listed here is a single TCR beta chain. The antigen remains undetermined. Clones were read by immunoSEQ multiplex PCR, and TCRdb kept only the in-frame ones, dropping some. The data contain over 110,000 clones, about four fifths of them seen just once; the ten biggest clones take up more than 1.4%. Donors were drawn from the approximately 120-subject validation cohort, separate from the approximately 700-subject first cohort. This record comes from a study of cytomegalovirus exposure and HLA in healthy donors. Study results and limitations: Researchers catalogued some 160 TCR beta chains as cytomegalovirus-associated.

Sequencing was performed on PBMCs. This clonotype was sampled from a woman under 40 in good health and CMV-seronegative.

DNA of the CDR3: TGTGCCAGCAGTGAAACGGGGGGGCCTATCTACGAGCAGTACTTC. Protein sequence: CASSETGGPIYEQYF. V gene TRBV2 combines with J gene TRBJ2-7, with 8 positions matching TRBD2. The germline CDR1 and CDR2 sequences are SNHLY and FYNNEI. V lost 2 bases, J lost 3 bases, and 6 bases stayed unmatched. This CDR3 has 15 amino acids.